These 26 T cell receptor beta chains share one sample of origin, sequenced in a study of graft-versus-host responses after intestinal transplantation. Repertoires were generated with immunoSEQ multiplex PCR, while TCRdb's copy carries only in-frame clones and drops some. The sample holds some 25,000 clones, approximately 96% seen once. This specimen was PBMCs, taken just over 29 days after intestinal transplant. Receptors originate from a human patient who received an intestinal transplant, so some T cells may come from the graft donor.

J is TRBJ2-5 and V is TRBV28; D ambiguous. The V gene's germline CDR1 is MDHEN and CDR2 SYDVKM. The CDR3 sequence is 10 residues long. Trimming cost V 4 bases and J 5 bases, with 2 bases left between them. CDR3 in amino acids: CASSSETQYF. CDR3 DNA sequence: TGTGCCAGCAGTTCGGAGACCCAGTACTTC.

The chain links TRBV13 to TRBJ1-1; TRBD1 might be the D (6 bases). Per the germline V gene, CDR1 is PRHDT and CDR2 is FYEKMQ (reference sequence). This CDR3 is 16 amino acids long. V lost 5 bases, J lost 4 bases, and 20 bases lay in between. The CDR3 here is CASSVTGSWGGTEAFF. Here the CDR3 DNA reads TGTGCCAGCAGCGTAACAGGGTCTTGGGGTGGCACTGAAGCTTTCTTT.

The rearrangement links TRBV5-1 to TRBJ1-5; D ambiguous. The V end lost 4 bases, the J end lost 1 base, and 6 bases lay between the germline ends. The CDR3 consists of 13 residues. Germline-derived CDR1 and CDR2 are SGHRS and YFSETQ. The CDR3 region has the DNA TGCGCCAGCAGCGTGGACAGCAATCAGCCCCAGCATTTT. Translating it yields CASSVDSNQPQHF. Based on the CDR3 plus reference TRBV5-1 and TRBJ1-5, the full variable domain is KAGVTQTPRYLIKTRGQQVTLSCSPISGHRSVSWYQQTPGQGLQFLFEYFSETQRNKGNFPGRFSGRQFSNSRSEMNVSTLELGDSALYLCASSVDSNQPQHFGDGTRLSIL.

The chain employs TRBV18 and TRBJ1-6; unclear D gene. The V end was cut by 8 bases, the J end by 8 bases, with 19 bases between. Germline V gene sequence: CDR1 KGHSH, CDR2 LQKENI. The CDR3 has 15 residues. The chain's CDR3 is CASVRVPGKDSPLHF. The DNA of the CDR3 is TGTGCCAGCGTCCGGGTCCCGGGGAAGGATTCACCCCTCCACTTT.

The CDR3 loop is CASSPEQGTNTEAFF. In nucleotides, the CDR3 is TGTGCCAGCAGCCCAGAACAGGGGACGAACACTGAAGCTTTCTTT. The V and J genes are TRBV7-9 and TRBJ1-1; 7 nucleotides agree with TRBD1. The CDR3 has 15 residues. In germline, CDR1 is SEHNR, CDR2 FQNEAQ (reference sequence). The junction had 7 bases not matched to a gene; V was cut back by 5 bases and J by 1 base.

The chain recombines TRBV6-5 with TRBJ2-1; 8 bases line up with TRBD2. Germline lookup yields CDR1 MNHEY and CDR2 SVGAGI. Germline trimming cut 4 bases from V and 1 base from J; bases unmatched to any gene: 6. CDR3 length equals 16 residues. This chain's CDR3 is CASSLIAGTSYNEQFF. The CDR3 DNA sequence: TGTGCCAGCAGTTTAATAGCGGGAACGTCCTACAATGAGCAGTTCTTC.

This chain uses TRBV28 with TRBJ2-7; D gene uncertain. The CDR3 sequence is 11 residues long. Trimming pared 4 bases from V and 3 bases from J, leaving 4 bases between. The V gene's germline CDR1 is MDHEN and CDR2 SYDVKM. CDR3 sequence reads: CASSSYYEQYF. The CDR3 DNA is TGTGCCAGCAGTTCCTACTACGAGCAGTACTTC.

V usage is TRBV13 and J usage is TRBJ2-2; TRBD1 matches 8 bases. The CDR3 is 16 residues long. The junction had 5 bases not matched to a gene; V was cut back by 0 bases and J by 5 bases. Germline lookup yields CDR1 PRHDT and CDR2 FYEKMQ (reference sequence). This chain's CDR3 is CASSLGLTGGTGELFF. The CDR3 bases are TGTGCCAGCAGCTTAGGCCTAACAGGGGGAACCGGGGAGCTGTTTTTT. The full variable domain, in which reference TRBV13 and TRBJ2-2 provide the parts outside the CDR3, is AAGVIQSPRHLIKEKRETATLKCYPIPRHDTVYWYQQGPGQDPQFLISFYEKMQSDKGSIPDRFSAQQFSDYHSELNMSSLELGDSALYFCASSLGLTGGTGELFFGEGSRLTVL.

This clone was observed a single time. The J gene is TRBJ1-6, the V gene TRBV7-9; no reliable D call. The germline CDR1 and CDR2 sequences are SEHNR and FQNEAQ (reference sequence). The ends were cut back, 5 bases at V and 8 bases at J, with 10 bases in the middle. This CDR3 comprises 13 residues. CDR3: CASSKRVDSPLHF. In nucleotides, the CDR3 is TGTGCCAGCAGCAAACGTGTGGATTCACCCCTCCACTTT.

This chain connects TRBV6-6 to TRBJ1-4; a possible D gene is TRBD1 (5 bases). V was trimmed by 0 bases and J by 0 bases, leaving 8 bases between them. The CDR3 runs 16 residues. The germline V gene has CDR1 MNHNY and CDR2 SVGAGI (reference sequence). The CDR3 is CASSYSSGATNEKLFF. In DNA form, the CDR3 reads TGTGCCAGCAGTTACTCGTCGGGGGCAACTAATGAAAAACTGTTTTTT.

The CDR3 DNA reads TGTGCCAGCAGTCCAAAGGGGTCCGGGGCCAACGTCCTGACTTTC. Its protein product is CASSPKGSGANVLTF. The chain is built from TRBV6-5 and TRBJ2-6; the D gene is possibly TRBD1 (5 bases). The length of the CDR3 is 15 residues. The V gene lost 5 bases and the J gene lost 4 bases, with 12 bases spanning the gap. Looked up from germline, CDR1 is MNHEY and CDR2 is SVGAGI.

CDR3 amino acids: CAISSNPSEAFF. Here the CDR3 DNA reads TGTGCCATCAGCTCGAACCCCAGTGAAGCTTTCTTT. The J gene is TRBJ1-1, the V gene TRBV10-3; the D is unclear. This CDR3 contains 12 residues. Germline assignment: CDR1 ENHRY and CDR2 SYGVKD. V lost 6 bases to trimming and J lost 7 bases, with 12 bases between them.

V gene TRBV5-1 combines with J gene TRBJ2-1; D unresolved. The CDR3 extends over 14 amino acids. CDR1 and CDR2 from the germline V gene are SGHRS and YFSETQ. V was cut by 0 bases and J by 4 bases, with 8 bases left in between. The CDR3 region has the DNA TGCGCCAGCAGCTTGGAAGAAGCTTACAATGAGCAGTTCTTC. Protein product: CASSLEEAYNEQFF.

V is TRBV19 and J is TRBJ1-4; the match to TRBD1 covers 7 bases. Trimming removed 6 bases from V and 8 bases from J; junction bases left unmatched: 6. The germline gives CDR1 LNHDA, CDR2 SQIVND (reference sequence). The CDR3 spans 13 residues. The CDR3 DNA is TGTGCCAGTAGCGGACAGGTTAACGAAAAACTGTTTTTT. Amino acid sequence: CASSGQVNEKLFF.

The chain links TRBV28 to TRBJ2-7; D unresolved. Trimming pared 3 bases from V and 4 bases from J, leaving 13 bases between. The CDR3 has 14 residues. Germline CDR1 reads MDHEN; CDR2 reads SYDVKM. CDR3 sequence (DNA): TGTGCCAGCAGTTTTTTAGGACGGCAGTACGAGCAGTACTTC. Translating it yields CASSFLGRQYEQYF.

The chain employs TRBV28 and TRBJ2-6; D remains ambiguous. Germline loops: CDR1 MDHEN, CDR2 SYDVKM. The germline V and J ends were trimmed by 0 bases and 0 bases, with 3 bases remaining between them. The CDR3 is 15 amino acids. CDR3 in DNA: TGTGCCAGCAGTTTATGGGGCTCTGGGGCCAACGTCCTGACTTTC. Translating it yields CASSLWGSGANVLTF.

The V call is TRBV7-2, the J call TRBJ1-4; no clear D gene. CDR1 and CDR2 (germline): SGHTA, FQGNSA. The CDR3 is made up of 15 amino acids. The V end lost 5 bases, the J end lost 0 bases, and 10 bases lay between the germline ends. As DNA, the CDR3 is TGTGCCAGCAGCCAATTTAGGACAACTAATGAAAAACTGTTTTTT. Amino acids: CASSQFRTTNEKLFF.

The chain has TRBV4-3 and TRBJ2-7; D could derive from TRBD1 or TRBD2 (5 bases each). V was trimmed by 4 bases and J by 2 bases, leaving 15 bases between them. The CDR3 totals 15 residues. Germline assignment: CDR1 LGHNA and CDR2 YSLEER. CDR3 sequence (DNA): TGCGCCAGCAGCCCAGCCGCCGGGGCCGCCTACGAGCAGTACTTC. It codes for CASSPAAGAAYEQYF.

This sequence joins TRBV5-1 and TRBJ2-7; a weak D match, TRBD1 (6 bases). The germline gives CDR1 SGHRS, CDR2 YFSETQ. The CDR3 contains 15 residues. V gave up 4 bases and J gave up 7 bases, with 21 bases separating them. The chain's CDR3 is CASSVRNREGGEQYF. Written as DNA, the CDR3 is TGCGCCAGCAGCGTAAGAAACAGGGAAGGGGGTGAGCAGTACTTC.

The V call is TRBV6-6, the J call TRBJ2-7; perhaps D is TRBD1 or TRBD2 (6 bases each). The CDR3 totals 15 residues. Germline loops: CDR1 MNHNY, CDR2 SVGAGI (reference sequence). V was cut by 0 bases and J by 2 bases, with 11 bases left in between. The CDR3 bases are TGTGCCAGCAGTTACTCGGGGGGCAGGACCTACGAGCAGTACTTC. It encodes CASSYSGGRTYEQYF.

This clone was picked up one time. The CDR3 bases are TGTGCCACCAGCAGGACAGGGGGCGAACTAAGTATCTATGGCTACACCTTC. This translates into CATSRTGGELSIYGYTF. The chain employs TRBV15 and TRBJ1-2, with 10 bases fitting TRBD1. The CDR3 consists of 17 residues. Germline CDR1 LNHNV, CDR2 YYDKDF (reference sequence). Trimming took 3 bases from V and 4 from J; bases not matched to a gene: 11.

The gene calls are TRBV9 and TRBJ1-4; tentative D call: TRBD1 (5 bases). Germline V CDR1 and CDR2: SGDLS, YYNGEE. The length of the CDR3 is 15 residues. Trimming stripped 3 bases from V and 8 bases from J, with 17 bases between. CDR3 amino acids: CASSARDGLVEKLFF. CDR3 in DNA: TGTGCCAGCAGCGCGAGGGACGGCCTTGTGGAAAAACTGTTTTTT.

The rearrangement uses TRBV27 and TRBJ2-7; the D gene is possibly TRBD2 (5 bases). Trimming shortened V by 6 bases and J by 1 base, and 13 bases separated the two germline ends. Looked up from germline, CDR1 is MNHEY and CDR2 is SMNVEV (reference sequence). The CDR3 runs 14 residues. CDR3 in amino acids: CASRTDGVSYEQYF. CDR3 nucleotides: TGTGCCAGCAGGACTGACGGGGTTTCCTACGAGCAGTACTTC.

The V gene is TRBV7-9, the J gene TRBJ2-6, with 7 bases identical to TRBD2. This CDR3 has 17 residues. CDR1 is SEHNR, CDR2 FQNEAQ, per germline (reference sequence). V dropped 5 bases and J dropped 2; count of bases not matched to a gene: 9. CDR3 in DNA: TGTGCCAGCAGCCCCCACTCGGGGGGAACTGGGGCCAACGTCCTGACTTTC. Residues: CASSPHSGGTGANVLTF.

The gene calls are TRBV30 and TRBJ1-2; 7 bases fit TRBD1. The CDR3 contains 11 residues. Losses at the gene ends were 4 bases for V and 13 bases for J; bases not matched to a gene: 9. Germline CDR1 and CDR2: GTSNPN and SVGIG (reference sequence). CDR3 bases: TGTGCCTGGAATAGACAGGGAAGGACCACCTTC. Its protein is CAWNRQGRTTF.

V and J are TRBV25-1 and TRBJ2-2; TRBD2 matches 8 bases. In germline, CDR1 is MGHDK, CDR2 SYGVNS. This CDR3 contains 13 residues. The V segment lost 8 bases and the J segment 3 bases; nucleotides outside the gene matches: 2. The CDR3 spells CASYSGDTGELFF. DNA for the CDR3: TGTGCCAGCTATAGCGGGGACACCGGGGAGCTGTTTTTT.